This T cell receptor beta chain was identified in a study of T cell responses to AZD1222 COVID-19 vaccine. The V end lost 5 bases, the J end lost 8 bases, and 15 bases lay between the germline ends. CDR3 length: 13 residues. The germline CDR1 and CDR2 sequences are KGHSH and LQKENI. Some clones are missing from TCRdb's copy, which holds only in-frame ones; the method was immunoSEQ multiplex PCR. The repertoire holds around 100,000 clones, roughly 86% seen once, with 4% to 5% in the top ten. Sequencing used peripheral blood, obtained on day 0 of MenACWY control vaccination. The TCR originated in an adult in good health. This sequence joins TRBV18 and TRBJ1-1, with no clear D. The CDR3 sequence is CASSTPGRYEAFF. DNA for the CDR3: TGTGCCAGCTCAACCCCCGGACGGTACGAAGCTTTCTTT.